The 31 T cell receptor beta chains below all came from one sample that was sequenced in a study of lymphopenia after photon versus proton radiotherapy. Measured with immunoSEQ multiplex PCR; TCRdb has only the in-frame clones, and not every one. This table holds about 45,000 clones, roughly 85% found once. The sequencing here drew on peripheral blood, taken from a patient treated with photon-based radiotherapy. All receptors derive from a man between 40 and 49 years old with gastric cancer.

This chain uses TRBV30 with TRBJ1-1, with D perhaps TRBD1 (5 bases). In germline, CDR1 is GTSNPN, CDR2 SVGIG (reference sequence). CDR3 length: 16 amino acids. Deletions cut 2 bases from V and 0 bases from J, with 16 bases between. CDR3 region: CAWSPYPGGVNTEAFF. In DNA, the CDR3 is TGTGCCTGGAGTCCATACCCGGGAGGGGTGAACACTGAAGCTTTCTTT.

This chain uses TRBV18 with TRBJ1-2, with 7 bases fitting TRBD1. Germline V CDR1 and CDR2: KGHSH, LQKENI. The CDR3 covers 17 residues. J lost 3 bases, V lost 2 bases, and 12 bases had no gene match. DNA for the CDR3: TGTGCCAGCTCACCAGGATTGGTAGGGACAGAGGACTATGGCTACACCTTC. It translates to CASSPGLVGTEDYGYTF.

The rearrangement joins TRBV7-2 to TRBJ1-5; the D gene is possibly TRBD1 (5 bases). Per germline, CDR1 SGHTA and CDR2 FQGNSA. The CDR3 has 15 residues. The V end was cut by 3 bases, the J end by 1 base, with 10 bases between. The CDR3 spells CASSFVAGSNQPQHF. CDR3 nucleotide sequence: TGTGCCAGCAGCTTCGTGGCAGGGAGCAATCAGCCCCAGCATTTT.

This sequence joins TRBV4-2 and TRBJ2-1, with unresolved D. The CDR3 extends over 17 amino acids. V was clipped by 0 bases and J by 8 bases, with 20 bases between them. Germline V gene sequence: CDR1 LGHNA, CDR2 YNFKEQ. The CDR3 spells CASSQDHVYSVLDEQFF. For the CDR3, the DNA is TGTGCCAGCAGCCAAGACCACGTTTACAGTGTACTCGATGAGCAGTTCTTC.

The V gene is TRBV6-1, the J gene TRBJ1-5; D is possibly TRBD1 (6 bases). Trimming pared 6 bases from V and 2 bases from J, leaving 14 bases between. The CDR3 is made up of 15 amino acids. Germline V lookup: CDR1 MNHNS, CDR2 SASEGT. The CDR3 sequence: CASRTGGAGNQPQHF. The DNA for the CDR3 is TGTGCCAGCAGGACGGGGGGCGCCGGCAATCAGCCCCAGCATTTT.

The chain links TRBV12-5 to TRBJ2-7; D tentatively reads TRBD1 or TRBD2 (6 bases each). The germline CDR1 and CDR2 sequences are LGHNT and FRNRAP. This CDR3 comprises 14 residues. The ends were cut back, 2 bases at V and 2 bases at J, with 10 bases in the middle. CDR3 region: CASGLMGGPYEQYF. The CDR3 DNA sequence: TGTGCTAGTGGTTTGATGGGGGGCCCCTACGAGCAGTACTTC.

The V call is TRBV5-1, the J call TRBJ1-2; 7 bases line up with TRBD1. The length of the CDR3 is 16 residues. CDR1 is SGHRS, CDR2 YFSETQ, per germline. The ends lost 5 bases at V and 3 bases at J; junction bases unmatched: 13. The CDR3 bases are TGCGCCAGCAGAGATCGGACAGGTTTTATGTACTATGGCTACACCTTC. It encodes CASRDRTGFMYYGYTF.

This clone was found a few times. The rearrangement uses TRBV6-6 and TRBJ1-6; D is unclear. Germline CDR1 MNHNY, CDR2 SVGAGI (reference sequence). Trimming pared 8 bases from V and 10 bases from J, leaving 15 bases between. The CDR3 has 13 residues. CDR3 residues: CASESGEWSPLHF. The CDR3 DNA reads TGTGCCAGCGAGTCCGGGGAGTGGTCACCCCTCCACTTT.

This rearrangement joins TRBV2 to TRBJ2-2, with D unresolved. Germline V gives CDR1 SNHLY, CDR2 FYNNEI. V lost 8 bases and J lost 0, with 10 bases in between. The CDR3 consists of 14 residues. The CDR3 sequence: CASCYTSNTGELFF. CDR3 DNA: TGTGCCAGCTGCTACACCTCGAACACCGGGGAGCTGTTTTTT.

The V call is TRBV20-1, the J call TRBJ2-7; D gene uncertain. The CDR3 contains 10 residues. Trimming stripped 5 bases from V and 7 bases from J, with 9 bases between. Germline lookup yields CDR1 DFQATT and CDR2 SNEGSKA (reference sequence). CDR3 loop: CSAARQEQYF. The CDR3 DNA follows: TGCAGTGCTGCCCGCCAGGAGCAGTACTTC.

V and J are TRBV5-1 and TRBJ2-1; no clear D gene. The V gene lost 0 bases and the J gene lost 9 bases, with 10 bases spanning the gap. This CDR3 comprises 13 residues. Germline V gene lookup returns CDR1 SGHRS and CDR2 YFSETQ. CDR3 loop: CASSLDGFGEQFF. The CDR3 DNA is TGCGCCAGCAGCTTGGACGGGTTTGGTGAGCAGTTCTTC.

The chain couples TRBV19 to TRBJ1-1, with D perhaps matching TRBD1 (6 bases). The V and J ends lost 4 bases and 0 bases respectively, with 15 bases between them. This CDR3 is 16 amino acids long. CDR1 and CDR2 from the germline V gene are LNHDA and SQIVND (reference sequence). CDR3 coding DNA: TGTGCCAGTAGTAGCCACAGGGCCGGTTTGAACACTGAAGCTTTCTTT. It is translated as CASSSHRAGLNTEAFF.

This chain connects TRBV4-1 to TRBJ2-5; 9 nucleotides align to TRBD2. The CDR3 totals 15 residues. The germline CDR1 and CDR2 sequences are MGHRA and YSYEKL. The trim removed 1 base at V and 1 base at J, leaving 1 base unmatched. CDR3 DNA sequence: TGCGCCAGCAGCCAAGGCGGGGGGGCCCAAGAGACCCAGTACTTC. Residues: CASSQGGGAQETQYF.

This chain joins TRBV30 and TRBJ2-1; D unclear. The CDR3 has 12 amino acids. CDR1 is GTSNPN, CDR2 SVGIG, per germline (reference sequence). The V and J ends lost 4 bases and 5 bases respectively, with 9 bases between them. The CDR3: CAWKSGHNEQFF. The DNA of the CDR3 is TGTGCCTGGAAGTCAGGTCACAATGAGCAGTTCTTC.

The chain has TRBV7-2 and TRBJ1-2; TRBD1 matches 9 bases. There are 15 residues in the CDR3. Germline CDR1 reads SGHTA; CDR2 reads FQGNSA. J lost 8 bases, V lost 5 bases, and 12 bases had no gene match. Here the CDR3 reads CASSPLTGGSWGYTF. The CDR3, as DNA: TGTGCCAGCAGCCCCTTGACAGGGGGATCTTGGGGCTACACCTTC.

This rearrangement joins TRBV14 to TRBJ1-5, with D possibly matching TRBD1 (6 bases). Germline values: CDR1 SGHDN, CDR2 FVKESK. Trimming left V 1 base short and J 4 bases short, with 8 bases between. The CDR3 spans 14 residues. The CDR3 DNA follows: TGTGCCAGCAGCCAAGGGGGGCTAAATCAGCCCCAGCATTTT. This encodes CASSQGGLNQPQHF.

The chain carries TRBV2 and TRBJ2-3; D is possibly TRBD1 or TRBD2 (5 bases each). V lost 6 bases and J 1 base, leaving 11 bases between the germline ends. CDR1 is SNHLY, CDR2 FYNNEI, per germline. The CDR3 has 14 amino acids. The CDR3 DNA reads TGTGCCAGCAGCGCGCAGGGAGGCACAGATACGCAGTATTTT. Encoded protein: CASSAQGGTDTQYF. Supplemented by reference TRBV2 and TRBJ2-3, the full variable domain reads EPEVTQTPSHQVTQMGQEVILRCVPISNHLYFYWYRQILGQKVEFLVSFYNNEISEKSEIFDDQFSVERPDGSNFTLKIRSTKLEDSAMYFCASSAQGGTDTQYFGPGTRLTVL.

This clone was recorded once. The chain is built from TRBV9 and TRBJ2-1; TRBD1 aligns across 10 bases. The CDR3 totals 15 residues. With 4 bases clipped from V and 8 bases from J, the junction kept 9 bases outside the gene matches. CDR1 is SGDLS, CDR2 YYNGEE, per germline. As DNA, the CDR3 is TGTGCCAGCAGCCCACCGGGACAGGGGCTGGATGAGCAGTTCTTC. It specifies CASSPPGQGLDEQFF.

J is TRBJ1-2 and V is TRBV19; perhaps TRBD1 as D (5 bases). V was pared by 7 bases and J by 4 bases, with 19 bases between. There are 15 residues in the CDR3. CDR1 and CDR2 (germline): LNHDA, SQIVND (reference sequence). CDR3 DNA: TGTGCCAGTACCCCCTCTGGGGCTACCAGCTATGGCTACACCTTC. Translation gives CASTPSGATSYGYTF.

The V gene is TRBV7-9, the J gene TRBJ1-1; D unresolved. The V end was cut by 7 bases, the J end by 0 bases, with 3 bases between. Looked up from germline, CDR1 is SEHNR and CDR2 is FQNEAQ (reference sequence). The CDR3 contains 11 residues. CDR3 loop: CASKLNTEAFF. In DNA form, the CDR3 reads TGTGCCAGCAAGCTGAACACTGAAGCTTTCTTT.

This chain's CDR3 is CASSFGFTGELFF. The CDR3, as DNA: TGTGCCAGCAGCTTTGGTTTCACCGGGGAGCTGTTTTTT. The chain is built from TRBV11-2 and TRBJ2-2; D unclear. Germline CDR1 reads SGHAT; CDR2 reads FQNNGV. The V gene lost 3 bases and the J gene lost 4 bases, with 6 bases spanning the gap. This CDR3 region has 13 residues. Full variable domain (remainder filled in from reference TRBV11-2 and TRBJ2-2): EAGVAQSPRYKIIEKRQSVAFWCNPISGHATLYWYQQILGQGPKLLIQFQNNGVVDDSQLPKDRFSAERLKGVDSTLKIQPAKLEDSAVYLCASSFGFTGELFFGEGSRLTVL.

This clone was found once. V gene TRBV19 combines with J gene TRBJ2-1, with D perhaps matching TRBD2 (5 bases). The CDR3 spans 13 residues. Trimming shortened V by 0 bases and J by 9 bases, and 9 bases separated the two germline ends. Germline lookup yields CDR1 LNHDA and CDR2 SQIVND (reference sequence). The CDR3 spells CASSIDQRSEQFF. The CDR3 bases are TGTGCCAGTAGTATAGATCAGCGGAGTGAGCAGTTCTTC.

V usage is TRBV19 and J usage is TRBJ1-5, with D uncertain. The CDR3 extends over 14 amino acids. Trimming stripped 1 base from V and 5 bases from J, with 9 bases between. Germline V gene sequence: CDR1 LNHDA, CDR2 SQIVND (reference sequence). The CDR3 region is CASSIGRGYQPQHF. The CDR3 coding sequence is TGTGCCAGTAGTATAGGGCGAGGATATCAGCCCCAGCATTTT.

CDR3 protein: CASSVVGGETEAFF. The CDR3 DNA sequence: TGTGCCAGCAGCGTAGTGGGGGGCGAAACTGAAGCTTTCTTT. The chain is built from TRBV9 and TRBJ1-1, with a tentative D call TRBD1 (6 bases). Germline values: CDR1 SGDLS, CDR2 YYNGEE. The CDR3 extends over 14 amino acids. With 0 bases removed from V and 5 bases from J, the gap between germline ends came to 11 bases.

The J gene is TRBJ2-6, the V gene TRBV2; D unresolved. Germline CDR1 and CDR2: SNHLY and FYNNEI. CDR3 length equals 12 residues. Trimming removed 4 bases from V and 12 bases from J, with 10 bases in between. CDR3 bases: TGTGCCAGCAGTGGAGGACGGAGCGTCCTGACTTTC. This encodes CASSGGRSVLTF.

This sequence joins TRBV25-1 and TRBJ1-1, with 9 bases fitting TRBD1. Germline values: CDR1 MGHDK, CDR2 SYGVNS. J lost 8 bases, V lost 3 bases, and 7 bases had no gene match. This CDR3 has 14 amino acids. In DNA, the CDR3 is TGTGCCAGCAGTGAGAGTACAGGGGGCAGAGAAGCTTTCTTT. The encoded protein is CASSESTGGREAFF. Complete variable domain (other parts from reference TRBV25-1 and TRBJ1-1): EADIYQTPRYLVIGTGKKITLECSQTMGHDKMYWYQQDPGMELHLIHYSYGVNSTEKGDLSSESTVSRIRTEHFPLTLESARPSHTSQYLCASSESTGGREAFFGQGTRLTVV.

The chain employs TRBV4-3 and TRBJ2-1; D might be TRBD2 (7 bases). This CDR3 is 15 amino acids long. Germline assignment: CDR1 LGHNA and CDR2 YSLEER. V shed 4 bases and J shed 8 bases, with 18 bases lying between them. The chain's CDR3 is CASSRRTRGADEQFF. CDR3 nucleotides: TGCGCCAGCAGCCGGCGCACCCGGGGGGCGGATGAGCAGTTCTTC.

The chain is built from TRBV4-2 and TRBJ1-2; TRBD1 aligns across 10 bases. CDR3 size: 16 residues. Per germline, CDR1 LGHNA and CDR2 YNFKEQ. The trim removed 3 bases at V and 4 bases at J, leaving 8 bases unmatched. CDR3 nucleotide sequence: TGTGCCAGCAGCCACGATTCCGGGACAGGGGCCTATGGCTACACCTTC. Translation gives CASSHDSGTGAYGYTF.

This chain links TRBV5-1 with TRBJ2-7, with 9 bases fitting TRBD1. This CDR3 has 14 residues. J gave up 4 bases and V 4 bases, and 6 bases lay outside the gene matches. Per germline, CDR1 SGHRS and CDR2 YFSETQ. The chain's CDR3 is CASSQPGQGYEQYF. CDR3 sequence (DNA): TGCGCCAGCAGCCAACCGGGACAGGGATACGAGCAGTACTTC.

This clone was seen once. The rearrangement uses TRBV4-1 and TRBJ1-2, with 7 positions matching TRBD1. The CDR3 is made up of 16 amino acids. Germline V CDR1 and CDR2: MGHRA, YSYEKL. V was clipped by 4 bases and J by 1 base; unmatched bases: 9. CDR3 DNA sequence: TGCGCCAGCAGCCCTACGGGACAGCCGCGTAACTATGGCTACACCTTC. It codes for CASSPTGQPRNYGYTF.

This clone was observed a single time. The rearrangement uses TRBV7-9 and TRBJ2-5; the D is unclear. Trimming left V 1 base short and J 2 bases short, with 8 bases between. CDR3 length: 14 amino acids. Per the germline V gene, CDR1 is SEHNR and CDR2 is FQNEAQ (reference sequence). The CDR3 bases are TGTGCCAGCAGCTTAGGAGGTCTTCAAGAGACCCAGTACTTC. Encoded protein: CASSLGGLQETQYF.